This is a list of T cell receptor beta chains from one sample in a study of type 1 regulatory T cells. Antigen specificity for these receptors is unknown. TCRdb recomputed calls from the reads with MiXCR, one row per CDR3 protein. The top ten hold 8% to 9% of the sample, which has about 69,000 distinct CDR3 sequences, around 20% seen once. Sequencing used cultured type 1 regulatory T (Tr1) cells, either the whole culture or a sorted fraction (not recorded which). These receptors all stem from a human donor in good health. Both conserved end residues are part of each CDR3. The order of the fields is V gene, CDR3 protein.

TRBV12-3/TRBV12-4 | CASSPVRGGAAYEQYF
TRBV18 | CASSPQLLSGNTGELFF
TRBV18 | CASSLMTDTGELFF
TRBV19 | CASSIKGYNYNEQFF
TRBV3-1 | CASSQDWAGGEQYF
TRBV7-6 | CASSLREGQAYEQYF
TRBV28 | CASSSGSAQETQYF
TRBV6-1 | CASSEAYGTEAFF
TRBV7-2 | CASSATSGNYEQYF
TRBV7-9 | CASSLGGHQPQHF
TRBV14 | CASNLQGTQYF
TRBV12-3/TRBV12-4 | CASSFAGAGVYTF
TRBV4-2 | CASSHNRDSPLHF
TRBV5-1 | CASSSRAPGLAGSDTQYF
TRBV5-1 | CASSPGLSHSEQFF
TRBV6-1 | CASSNSQGSYNEQFF
TRBV5-1 | CASSRGTVQETQYF
TRBV2 | CAGSLYTGELFF
TRBV29-1 | CSARRSGVTEAFF
TRBV4-2 | CASSQEGGQKYGYTF
TRBV28 | CASSSQGIAEAFF
TRBV7-7 | CASSPRAGGAPDTQYF
TRBV19 | CASSPIGTAEQFF
TRBV5-1 | CASSSLAGAYNEQFF
TRBV5-5 | CASSAGDTDTQYF
TRBV28 | CASSPGGTANQPQHF
TRBV19 | CASSLDRDSNQPQHF
TRBV5-1 | CASGHGDTEAFF
TRBV7-8 | CASSRGLVPGELFF
TRBV11-2 | CASSLPGRDEKLFF
TRBV2 | CASGFGVGGNQPQHF
TRBV6-1 | CASSGAASVSYEQYF
TRBV5-1 | CASSLTRRDHEQYF
TRBV10-3 | CAISPGGNEQFF
TRBV11-2 | CASSSIGETQYF
TRBV20-1 | CSAWTNNQPQHF
TRBV6-1 | CASSEGTGGWETQYF
TRBV7-9 | CAIARGPRRSGANVLTF
TRBV15 | CATSRDLAGDEFF
TRBV10-3 | CAIRRQGGDEQFF
TRBV7-6 | CASSLYYGYNEQFF
TRBV29-1 | CSLQSPSSGGGNEQFF
TRBV29-1 | CSVRGGDTEAFF
TRBV6-4 | CASPVSGGRGEKLFF
TRBV7-2 | CASSSSRRSHTGELFF